These 23 T cell receptor beta chains share one sample of origin, sequenced in a study of response to subunit inactivated influenza vaccine. TCRdb re-called the RT-PCR reads with MiXCR, one entry per CDR3 protein. The sample comprises roughly 710,000 distinct CDR3 sequences, less than 15% of which are singletons, and about 7.4% rests with the top ten. Specimen: PBMCs from blood, collected 14 to 15 days before vaccination. These receptors came from a man aged 45-60 years who received an inactivated influenza vaccine.

This chain links TRBV6-2 or TRBV6-3 with TRBJ1-4, with D perhaps matching TRBD1 (5 bases). Germline values: CDR1 MNHEY, CDR2 SVGEGT. Trimming took off 2 bases at V and 8 bases at J, with 9 bases between the two ends. This CDR3 spans 13 amino acids. The CDR3 protein is CASSYGTREKLFF. In nucleotides, the CDR3 is TGTGCCAGCAGTTACGGGACCCGAGAAAAACTGTTTTTT.

This clonotype was recorded only once. This chain uses TRBV12-3 or TRBV12-4 with TRBJ2-6, with D possibly matching TRBD2 (7 bases). This CDR3 is 14 amino acids long. Between the trimmed V and J ends, which lost 7 bases and 5 bases, there was a span of 12 bases. This chain's CDR3 is CASTRGARANVLTF. Here the CDR3 DNA reads TGTGCCAGCACACGGGGGGCTCGGGCCAACGTCCTGACTTTC.

In this sample, this clonotype turned up a few times. J is TRBJ2-1 and V is TRBV9, with TRBD2 identical over 9 bases. Germline V gives CDR1 SGDLS, CDR2 YYNGEE. This CDR3 contains 15 residues. V trimming: 2 bases; J trimming: 8 bases; junction bases outside the gene matches: 8. This CDR3 is CASSVSGSSPYEQFF. The CDR3 DNA reads TGTGCCAGCAGCGTTAGCGGGAGTAGTCCCTATGAGCAGTTCTTC.

This chain connects TRBV6-5 to TRBJ1-2; perhaps TRBD1 as D (6 bases). Trimming removed 2 bases at V and 0 bases at J, with 10 bases between. CDR1 and CDR2 from the germline V gene are MNHEY and SVGAGI. The CDR3 runs 15 residues. CDR3 in amino acids: CASSYRGQANYGYTF. CDR3 in DNA: TGTGCCAGCAGTTACCGGGGACAAGCTAACTATGGCTACACCTTC.

This clonotype was seen only a few times. The rearrangement links TRBV11-2 to TRBJ2-5; D gene uncertain. The CDR3 has 14 amino acids. V was pared by 5 bases and J by 4 bases, with 14 bases between. Germline V gene sequence: CDR1 SGHAT, CDR2 FQNNGV. CDR3 residues: CASSPDLGTETQYF. CDR3 coding DNA: TGTGCCAGCAGCCCTGACTTGGGTACAGAGACCCAGTACTTC.

CDR3 nucleotide sequence: TGCAGTGCCTCCCTTGGGCCCGGCAATCAGCCCCAGCATTTT. This codes for CSASLGPGNQPQHF. The chain couples TRBV20-1 to TRBJ1-5; D unclear. CDR1 is DFQATT and CDR2 is SNEGSKA in the germline V gene (reference sequence). V lost 6 bases and J 2 bases, leaving 14 bases between the germline ends. This CDR3 spans 14 amino acids.

This clonotype appeared a few times. The chain uses TRBV5-1 and TRBJ2-5; 9 bases align to TRBD2. Per germline, CDR1 SGHRS and CDR2 YFSETQ. Trimming took 4 bases from V and 2 from J; bases not matched to a gene: 6. This CDR3 is 15 amino acids long. The CDR3, as DNA: TGCGCCAGCAGCCGACGACTAGCGGAGCAAGAGACCCAGTACTTC. It codes for CASSRRLAEQETQYF.

The chain carries TRBV7-9 and TRBJ2-3, with D possibly TRBD2 on 5 matching bases. Trimming stripped 3 bases from V and 1 base from J, with 8 bases between. Germline lookup yields CDR1 SEHNR and CDR2 FQNEAQ (reference sequence). This CDR3 is built from 14 residues. The CDR3 loop is CASSFTRRTDTQYF. The CDR3 DNA reads as TGTGCCAGCAGCTTTACTAGGCGCACAGATACGCAGTATTTT.

This clonotype occurred once. The chain carries TRBV20-1 and TRBJ2-2; 7 positions match TRBD1. The J segment lost 2 bases and the V segment lost 6 bases, leaving 6 bases of the junction unmatched. Germline loops: CDR1 DFQATT, CDR2 SNEGSKA (reference sequence). The CDR3 totals 14 residues. The CDR3 spells CSALGQQNTGELFF. The CDR3 nucleotides are TGCAGTGCGCTGGGACAGCAAAACACCGGGGAGCTGTTTTTT.

This clonotype has just a few counts. The V and J genes are TRBV6-5 and TRBJ2-3; TRBD1 aligns across 8 bases. Germline V lookup: CDR1 MNHEY, CDR2 SVGAGI. Trimming at V came to 2 bases and at J to 3 bases, leaving 7 bases not matched to a gene. CDR3 length equals 16 residues. This CDR3 reads CASSYGQGLGTDTQYF. CDR3 in DNA: TGTGCCAGCAGTTACGGACAGGGATTAGGAACAGATACGCAGTATTTT.

This clonotype was observed once. The rearrangement links TRBV7-9 to TRBJ2-5, with D possibly matching TRBD2 (5 bases). The CDR3 runs 15 residues. Germline-derived CDR1 and CDR2 are SEHNR and FQNEAQ (reference sequence). V lost 4 bases and J lost 1, with 13 bases in between. The CDR3 region is CASSWECGPQETQYF. CDR3 sequence (DNA): TGTGCCAGCAGCTGGGAGTGTGGCCCCCAAGAGACCCAGTACTTC.

The chain is built from TRBV7-9 and TRBJ1-4; the D is unclear. Germline CDR1 is SEHNR and CDR2 is FQNEAQ (reference sequence). Trimming cost V 8 bases and J 8 bases, with 9 bases left between them. This CDR3 spans 11 amino acids. DNA for the CDR3: TGTGCCAGCTCGGCGGGAGAAAAACTGTTTTTT. Encoded protein: CASSAGEKLFF.

This clonotype was seen repeatedly, ten times or more. The CDR3 spells CASSLVKTVGKFDGYTF. The CDR3 region has the DNA TGTGCCAGCAGCTTAGTTAAGACAGTAGGCAAATTCGATGGCTACACCTTC. This chain uses TRBV7-9 with TRBJ1-2, with D possibly being TRBD1 (5 bases). This CDR3 is 17 amino acids long. CDR1 and CDR2 from the germline V gene are SEHNR and FQNEAQ (reference sequence). V was cut by 1 base and J by 6 bases, with 21 bases left in between.

This clonotype turned up a few times. V gene TRBV5-1 combines with J gene TRBJ2-3; a possible D gene is TRBD2 (6 bases). There are 15 residues in the CDR3. The ends were cut back, 4 bases at V and 2 bases at J, with 14 bases in the middle. The germline V gene has CDR1 SGHRS and CDR2 YFSETQ. CDR3 amino acids: CASSPEGRITDTQYF. CDR3 in DNA: TGCGCCAGCAGCCCGGAGGGCAGGATCACAGATACGCAGTATTTT.

CDR3 in amino acids: CASSPPGSLAEQYF. Written as DNA, the CDR3 is TGTGCCAGCAGCCCCCCGGGGTCCCTTGCCGAGCAGTACTTC. This chain joins TRBV3-1 and TRBJ2-7, with a tentative D call TRBD2 (5 bases). The V end lost 4 bases, the J end lost 6 bases, and 16 bases lay between the germline ends. CDR1 and CDR2 (germline): LGHDT, YNNKEL (reference sequence). The CDR3 runs to 14 residues.

The chain has TRBV5-5 and TRBJ1-2; 7 bases are shared with TRBD1. The CDR3 totals 16 residues. The germline gives CDR1 SGHKS, CDR2 YYEKEE (reference sequence). Germline trimming cut 0 bases from V and 3 bases from J; bases unmatched to any gene: 8. CDR3: CASSLGWTGSHYGYTF. The CDR3 coding sequence is TGTGCCAGCAGCTTGGGTTGGACAGGCTCTCACTATGGCTACACCTTC.

The chain joins TRBV25-1 to TRBJ1-1, with D perhaps TRBD1 (5 bases). V dropped 3 bases and J dropped 11 bases, with 10 bases sitting between them. Germline lookup yields CDR1 MGHDK and CDR2 SYGVNS. CDR3 size: 11 residues. The CDR3 loop reads CASSDLQVAFF. The CDR3 DNA reads TGTGCCAGCAGTGACCTACAGGTCGCTTTCTTT.

This clonotype was found a few times. The gene calls are TRBV5-1 and TRBJ2-5; possible D gene TRBD2, 5 bases. The V gene lost 7 bases and the J gene lost 5 bases, with 15 bases spanning the gap. The CDR3 totals 13 residues. Germline CDR1 is SGHRS and CDR2 is YFSETQ. CDR3 residues: CASSRRGTETQYF. For the CDR3, the DNA is TGCGCCAGCTCTCGACGGGGTACGGAGACCCAGTACTTC.

J is TRBJ2-5 and V is TRBV7-3; maybe TRBD2 (6 bases). CDR1 is SGHTA, CDR2 FQGTGA, per germline. The CDR3 extends over 15 amino acids. Trimming stripped 0 bases from V and 9 bases from J, with 17 bases between. CDR3 nucleotide sequence: TGTGCCAGCAGCTTAACTCCCGGGAGCCTGGAGTCCCAGTACTTC. As protein: CASSLTPGSLESQYF.

The chain combines TRBV6-1 with TRBJ2-7, with 7 nucleotides matching TRBD1. The CDR3 has 13 amino acids. V lost 6 bases to trimming and J lost 4 bases; unmatched junction nucleotides: 6. From germline, CDR1 is MNHNS and CDR2 SASEGT. The CDR3 sequence is CASRRGQEYEQYF. In DNA, the CDR3 is TGTGCCAGCAGACGCGGACAGGAATACGAGCAGTACTTC.

The sample holds a few counts of this clonotype. This chain links TRBV6-1 with TRBJ2-1; 8 positions match TRBD2. Looked up from germline, CDR1 is MNHNS and CDR2 is SASEGT. J gave up 4 bases and V 7 bases, and 6 bases lay outside the gene matches. The CDR3 consists of 14 residues. The CDR3 protein is CASKVGGRYNEQFF. The CDR3, as DNA: TGTGCCAGCAAAGTGGGCGGGAGGTACAATGAGCAGTTCTTC.

This clonotype was seen a few times. The V gene is TRBV9, the J gene TRBJ2-5; D ambiguous. Trimming shortened V by 2 bases and J by 1 base, and 9 bases separated the two germline ends. This CDR3 is 14 amino acids long. The germline gives CDR1 SGDLS, CDR2 YYNGEE. CDR3 sequence: CASSVGQRQETQYF. The CDR3 bases are TGTGCCAGCAGCGTCGGTCAGCGCCAAGAGACCCAGTACTTC.

This clonotype was observed many times. The chain is built from TRBV29-1 and TRBJ2-7, with a weak D call TRBD1 (5 bases). The V end was cut by 2 bases, the J end by 9 bases, with 17 bases between. The CDR3 consists of 13 residues. Germline V gene data show CDR1 as SQVTM and CDR2 as ANQGSEA. CDR3 loop: CSVERVVGDRQYF. The DNA of the CDR3 is TGCAGCGTTGAAAGAGTTGTTGGAGACAGGCAGTACTTC.